This TCR beta chain was obtained from a study of blood T cell repertoires in COVID-19. As for the study in general: Spain, Italy and the United States supplied samples that represented acute and convalescent COVID-19. The analysed material was cDNA or gDNA that came from T cells, B-cell-depleted T cells, or PBMCs.

This clone showed up just a few times. Participant reports of clinical history set cohort assignment. This table comes from immunoSEQ multiplex PCR, and its TCRdb copy is limited to in-frame clones, with some not included. Of over 350,000 clones detected, 88% appear once; the ten largest clones hold 0.9% to 1%. The sample taken for sequencing was PBMCs or T cells enriched from blood (not recorded which). The source of this sequence is a woman aged 25 to 39 with acute COVID-19.

CDR3 nucleotides: TGTGCCAGCAGTTTGGTAGGGAGAGGGTCACCCCTCCACTTT. It yields the protein CASSLVGRGSPLHF. The V and J genes are TRBV28 and TRBJ1-6, with D hard to call. Between the trimmed V and J ends, which lost 3 bases and 10 bases, there was a span of 13 bases. This CDR3 region has 14 residues. From germline, CDR1 is MDHEN and CDR2 SYDVKM.